The rows below give T cell receptor delta chains drawn from one sample of a study of Vδ1+ human thymocytes. TCRdb processed the multiplex PCR reads again with the CATT caller. The sample comprises tens of thousands of delta-chain clones, roughly 16% of which are singletons, and roughly 0.37% rests with the top ten. Sequenced: Vdelta1+ gamma-delta thymocytes from the thymus. The receptor set was obtained from a girl less than two years old who had congenital heart surgery. Both conserved end residues are part of each CDR3. D genes are given only for firm matches. Part of the rows lack a size; the others show once, few, many or a class for expanded clones.

d_call: NA
j_call: TRDJ1
clone_size: NA
v_call: TRDV1
cdr3_aa: CALGEVSSYTDKLIF
cdr3_nt: TGTGCTCTTGGGGAAGTCTCTTCGTACACCGATAAACTCATCTTT

d_call: TRDD3
j_call: TRDJ1
clone_size: NA
v_call: TRDV1
cdr3_aa: CALGDLHRSYWGIGKLIF
cdr3_nt: TGTGCTCTTGGGGATCTACACCGATCCTACTGGGGGATCGGTAAACTCATCTTT

d_call: NA
j_call: TRDJ1
clone_size: NA
v_call: TRDV1
cdr3_aa: CALGEMSRWGPRHLSTDKLIF
cdr3_nt: TGTGCTCTTGGGGAAATGTCGCGTTGGGGCCCACGCCATCTATCCACCGATAAACTCATCTTT

d_call: TRDD3
j_call: TRDJ1
clone_size: few
v_call: TRDV1
cdr3_aa: CALGCLKCIGTGGYASRAPDKLIF
cdr3_nt: TGTGCTCTTGGGTGCCTAAAATGTATCGGTACTGGGGGATACGCGTCCAGGGCACCCGATAAACTCATCTTT

d_call: NA
j_call: TRDJ1
clone_size: once
v_call: TRDV1
cdr3_aa: CALGEQNEKMWDPYTDKLIF
cdr3_nt: TGTGCTCTTGGGGAACAAAACGAAAAGATGTGGGATCCGTACACCGATAAACTCATCTTT

d_call: TRDD3
j_call: TRDJ1
clone_size: few
v_call: TRDV1
cdr3_aa: CALGDPSSAGGYCDKLIF
cdr3_nt: TGTGCTCTTGGGGACCCATCTTCTGCCGGGGGATACTGCGATAAACTCATCTTT

d_call: NA
j_call: TRDJ1
clone_size: few
v_call: TRDV1
cdr3_aa: CALGGSVAISFKKLIF
cdr3_nt: TGTGCTCTTGGGGGGTCAGTGGCCATCTCCTTCAAGAAACTCATCTTT

d_call: NA
j_call: TRDJ1
clone_size: medium-sized
v_call: TRDV2
cdr3_aa: CACDTGYGLIF
cdr3_nt: TGTGCCTGTGACACCGGATATGGACTCATCTTT

d_call: NA
j_call: TRDJ1
clone_size: NA
v_call: TRDV1
cdr3_aa: CALGEHYTGVLTYTDKLIF
cdr3_nt: TGTGCTCTTGGGGAACACTACACGGGGGTTCTTACGTACACCGATAAACTCATCTTT

d_call: NA
j_call: TRDJ1
clone_size: few
v_call: TRDV1
cdr3_aa: CALGLGVASFNTDKLIF
cdr3_nt: TGTGCTCTTGGGTTAGGGGTTGCTTCCTTTAACACCGATAAACTCATCTTT

d_call: TRDD3
j_call: TRDJ1
clone_size: NA
v_call: TRDV1
cdr3_aa: CALGAFTGGYLGDKLIF
cdr3_nt: TGTGCTCTTGGGGCATTTACTGGGGGATACCTTGGTGATAAACTCATCTTT

d_call: TRDD3
j_call: TRDJ1
clone_size: NA
v_call: TRDV2
cdr3_aa: CACDTCTGGYAGDKLIF
cdr3_nt: TGTGCCTGTGACACTTGTACTGGGGGATACGCAGGCGATAAACTCATCTTT

d_call: TRDD3
j_call: TRDJ1
clone_size: many
v_call: TRDV2
cdr3_aa: CALGDPHYKLIF
cdr3_nt: TGTGCCCTGGGGGATCCACACTATAAACTCATCTTT

d_call: TRDD3
j_call: TRDJ1
clone_size: NA
v_call: TRDV1
cdr3_aa: CALGESRDYQVLGDTLLTADKLIF
cdr3_nt: TGTGCTCTTGGGGAATCTCGGGACTACCAAGTACTGGGGGATACGTTACTCACGGCCGATAAACTCATCTTT

d_call: NA
j_call: TRDJ1
clone_size: NA
v_call: TRDV1
cdr3_aa: CALGPREALYWEMAYTDKLIF
cdr3_nt: TGTGCTCTTGGGCCCCGAGAGGCTTTATACTGGGAGATGGCGTACACCGATAAACTCATCTTT

d_call: TRDD3
j_call: TRDJ1
clone_size: few
v_call: TRDV1
cdr3_aa: CALGESTPTGDGDKLIF
cdr3_nt: TGTGCTCTTGGGGAGAGTACGCCCACTGGGGACGGCGATAAACTCATCTTT

d_call: NA
j_call: TRDJ1
clone_size: NA
v_call: TRDV1
cdr3_aa: CALGDPWYPGTGGDKLIF
cdr3_nt: TGTGCTCTTGGGGACCCGTGGTACCCAGGAACTGGAGGAGATAAACTCATCTTT